The source of this TCR beta chain is a study of blood T cell repertoires in COVID-19. This table comes from immunoSEQ multiplex PCR, and its TCRdb copy is limited to in-frame clones, with some not included. The sample lists hundreds of thousands of clones; 87% were seen once. V shed 4 bases and J 7 bases; nucleotides not matched to a gene: 7. CDR1 is SGHDT, CDR2 YYEEEE, per germline. This CDR3 comprises 15 residues. The chain uses TRBV5-6 and TRBJ1-5, with 11 nucleotides matching TRBD1. The sequence was collected from a woman between 25 and 40 years old with acute COVID-19. Sequences were obtained from PBMCs or T cells enriched from blood (not recorded which). This CDR3 reads CASSAGTGGGQPQHF. In DNA form, the CDR3 reads TGTGCCAGCAGCGCCGGGACAGGGGGTGGGCAGCCCCAGCATTTT. Full variable domain (outside the CDR3, taken from reference TRBV5-6 and TRBJ1-5): DAGVTQSPTHLIKTRGQQVTLRCSPKSGHDTVSWYQQALGQGPQFIFQYYEEEERQRGNFPDRFSGHQFPNYSSELNVNALLLGDSALYLCASSAGTGGGQPQHFGDGTRLSIL.